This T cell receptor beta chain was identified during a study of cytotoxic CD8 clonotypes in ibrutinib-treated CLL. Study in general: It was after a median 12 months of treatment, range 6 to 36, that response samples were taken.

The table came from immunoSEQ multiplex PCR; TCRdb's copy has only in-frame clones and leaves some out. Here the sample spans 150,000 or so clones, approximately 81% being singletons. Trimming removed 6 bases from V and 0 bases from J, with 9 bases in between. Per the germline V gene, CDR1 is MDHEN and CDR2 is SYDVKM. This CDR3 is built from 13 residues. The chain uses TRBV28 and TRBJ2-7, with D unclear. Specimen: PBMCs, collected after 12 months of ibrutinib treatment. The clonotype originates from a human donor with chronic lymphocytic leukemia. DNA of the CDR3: TGTGCCAGCAGGCCGGCCCCCTCCTACGAGCAGTACTTC. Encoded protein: CASRPAPSYEQYF.